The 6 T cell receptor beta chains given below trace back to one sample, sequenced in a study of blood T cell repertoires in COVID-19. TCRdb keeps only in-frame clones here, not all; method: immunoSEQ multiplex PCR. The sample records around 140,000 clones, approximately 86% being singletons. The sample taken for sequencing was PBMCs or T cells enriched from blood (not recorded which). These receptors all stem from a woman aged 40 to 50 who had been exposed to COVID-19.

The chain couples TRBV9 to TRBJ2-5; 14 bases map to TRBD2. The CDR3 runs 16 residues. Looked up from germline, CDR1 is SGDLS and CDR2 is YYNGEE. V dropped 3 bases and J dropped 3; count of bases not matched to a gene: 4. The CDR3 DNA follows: TGTGCCAGCAGCGCCGCGGGACTAGCGGGGGAAGAGACCCAGTACTTC. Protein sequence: CASSAAGLAGEETQYF.

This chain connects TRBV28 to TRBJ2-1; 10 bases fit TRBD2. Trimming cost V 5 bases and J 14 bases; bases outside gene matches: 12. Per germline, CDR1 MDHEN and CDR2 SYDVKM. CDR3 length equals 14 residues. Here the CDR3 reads CASSQQITSGVKFF. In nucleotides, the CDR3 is TGTGCCAGCAGTCAACAAATCACTAGCGGGGTTAAGTTCTTC.

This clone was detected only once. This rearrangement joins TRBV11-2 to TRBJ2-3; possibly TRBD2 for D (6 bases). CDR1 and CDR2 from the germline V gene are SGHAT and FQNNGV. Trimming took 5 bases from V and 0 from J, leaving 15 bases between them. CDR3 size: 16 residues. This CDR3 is CASSAPGLSSTDTQYF. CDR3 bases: TGTGCCAGCAGCGCCCCGGGACTTTCTAGCACAGATACGCAGTATTTT.

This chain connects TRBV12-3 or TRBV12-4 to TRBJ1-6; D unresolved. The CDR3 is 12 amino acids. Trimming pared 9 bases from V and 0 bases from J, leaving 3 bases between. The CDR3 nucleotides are TGTGCCAGTAGCTCCTATAATTCACCCCTCCACTTT. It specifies CASSSYNSPLHF.

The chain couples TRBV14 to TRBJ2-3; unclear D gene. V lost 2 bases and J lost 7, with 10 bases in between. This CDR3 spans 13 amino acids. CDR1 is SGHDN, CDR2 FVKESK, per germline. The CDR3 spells CASSQSPGNTQYF. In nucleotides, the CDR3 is TGTGCCAGCAGCCAAAGCCCAGGAAATACGCAGTATTTT.

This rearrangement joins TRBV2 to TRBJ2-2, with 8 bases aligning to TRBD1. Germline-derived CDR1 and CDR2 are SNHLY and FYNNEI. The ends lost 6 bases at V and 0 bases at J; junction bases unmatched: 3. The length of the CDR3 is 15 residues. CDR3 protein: CASRETGANTGELFF. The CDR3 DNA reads TGTGCCAGCAGAGAGACAGGGGCGAACACCGGGGAGCTGTTTTTT.